The table lists the clone carrying this TCR beta chain with many counts. The antigen remains undetermined. The CDR3 contains 12 residues. The germline CDR1 and CDR2 sequences are MDHEN and SYDVKM. Trimming stripped 8 bases from V and 3 bases from J, with 10 bases between. The data derive from a study of T cells after yellow fever vaccination. Overall study results and limits: Booster sampling recovered most clones from primary vaccination (approximately 97% CD4, approximately 90% CD8). Contamination by abundant bulk-population clonotypes could be present in FACS-sorted repertoires.

TCRdb re-called the 5' RACE reads through MiXCR, storing one row per CDR3 protein. The sample carries about 130,000 distinct CDR3 sequences, 6% to 8% recorded once. The chain couples TRBV28 to TRBJ1-2; the D is unclear. Source: CD4+ T cells sorted from PBMCs, taken around 10 days after the first yellow fever vaccination. This TCR came from a man aged 18 to 29 who received the YFV17D yellow fever vaccine. CDR3 protein: CASPPVHYGYTF. The CDR3 DNA follows: TGTGCCAGCCCACCTGTCCACTATGGCTACACCTTC.